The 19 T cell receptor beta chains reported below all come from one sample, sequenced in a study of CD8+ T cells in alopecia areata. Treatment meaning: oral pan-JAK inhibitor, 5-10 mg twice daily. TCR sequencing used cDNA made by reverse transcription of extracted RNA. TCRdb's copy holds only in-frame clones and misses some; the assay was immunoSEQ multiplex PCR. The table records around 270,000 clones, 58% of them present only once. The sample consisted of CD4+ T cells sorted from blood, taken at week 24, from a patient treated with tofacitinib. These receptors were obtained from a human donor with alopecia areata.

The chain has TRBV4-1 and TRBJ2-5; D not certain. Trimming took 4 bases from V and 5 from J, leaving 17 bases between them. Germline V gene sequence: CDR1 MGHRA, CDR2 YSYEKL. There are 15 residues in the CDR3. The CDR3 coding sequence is TGCGCCAGCAGCCGGACCGGGCCGCTAGGGGAGACCCAGTACTTC. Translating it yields CASSRTGPLGETQYF.

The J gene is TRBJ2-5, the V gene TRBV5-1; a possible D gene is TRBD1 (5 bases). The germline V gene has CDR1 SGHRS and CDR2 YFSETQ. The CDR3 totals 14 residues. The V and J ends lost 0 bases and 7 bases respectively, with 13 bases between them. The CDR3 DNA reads TGCGCCAGCAGCTTGGGTGACAGCTTCGGGACCCAGTACTTC. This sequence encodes CASSLGDSFGTQYF. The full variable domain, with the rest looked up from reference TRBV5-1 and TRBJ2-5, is KAGVTQTPRYLIKTRGQQVTLSCSPISGHRSVSWYQQTPGQGLQFLFEYFSETQRNKGNFPGRFSGRQFSNSRSEMNVSTLELGDSALYLCASSLGDSFGTQYFGPGTRLLVL.

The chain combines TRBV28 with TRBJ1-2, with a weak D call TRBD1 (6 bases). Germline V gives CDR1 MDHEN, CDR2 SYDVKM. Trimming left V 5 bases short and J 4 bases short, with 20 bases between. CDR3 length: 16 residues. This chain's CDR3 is CASSSRGGRKIYGYTF. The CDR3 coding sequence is TGTGCCAGCAGTAGCAGGGGAGGGAGAAAAATCTATGGCTACACCTTC.

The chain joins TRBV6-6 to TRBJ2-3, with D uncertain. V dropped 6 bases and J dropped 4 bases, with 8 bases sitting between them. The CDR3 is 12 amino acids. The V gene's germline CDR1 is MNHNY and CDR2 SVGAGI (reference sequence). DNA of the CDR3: TGTGCCAGCAGGTCAGGCGCAGATACGCAGTATTTT. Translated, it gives CASRSGADTQYF.

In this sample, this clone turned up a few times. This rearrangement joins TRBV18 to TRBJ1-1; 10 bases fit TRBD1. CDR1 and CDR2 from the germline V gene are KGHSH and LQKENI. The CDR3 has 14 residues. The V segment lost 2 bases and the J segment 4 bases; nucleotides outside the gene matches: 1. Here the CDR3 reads CASSPGQGGTEAFF. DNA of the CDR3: TGTGCCAGCTCACCAGGACAGGGGGGCACTGAAGCTTTCTTT.

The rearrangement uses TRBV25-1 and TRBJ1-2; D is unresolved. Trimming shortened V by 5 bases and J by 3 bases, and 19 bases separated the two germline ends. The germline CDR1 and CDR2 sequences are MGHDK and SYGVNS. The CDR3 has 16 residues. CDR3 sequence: CASSPLGGLHDYGYTF. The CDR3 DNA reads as TGTGCCAGCAGTCCCCTGGGCGGGTTGCATGACTATGGCTACACCTTC.

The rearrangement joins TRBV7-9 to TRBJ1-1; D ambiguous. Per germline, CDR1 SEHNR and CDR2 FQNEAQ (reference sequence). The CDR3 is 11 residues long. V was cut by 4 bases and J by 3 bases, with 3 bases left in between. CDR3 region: CASSSHTEAFF. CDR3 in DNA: TGTGCCAGCAGCTCCCACACTGAAGCTTTCTTT.

The CDR3 loop reads CASSSQTGDYGYTF. The CDR3 nucleotides read TGTGCCAGCAGCTCGCAGACAGGGGACTATGGCTACACCTTC. The gene calls are TRBV7-2 and TRBJ1-2; 8 bases match TRBD1. The length of the CDR3 is 14 residues. Germline trimming cut 4 bases from V and 3 bases from J; bases unmatched to any gene: 4. CDR1 is SGHTA and CDR2 is FQGNSA in the germline V gene.

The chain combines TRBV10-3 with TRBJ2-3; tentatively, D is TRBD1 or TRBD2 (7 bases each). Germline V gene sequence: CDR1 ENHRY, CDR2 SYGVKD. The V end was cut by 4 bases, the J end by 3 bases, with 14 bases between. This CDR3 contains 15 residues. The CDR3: CAISVGTAGTDTQYF. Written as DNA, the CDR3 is TGTGCCATCAGTGTCGGGACAGCGGGGACAGATACGCAGTATTTT.

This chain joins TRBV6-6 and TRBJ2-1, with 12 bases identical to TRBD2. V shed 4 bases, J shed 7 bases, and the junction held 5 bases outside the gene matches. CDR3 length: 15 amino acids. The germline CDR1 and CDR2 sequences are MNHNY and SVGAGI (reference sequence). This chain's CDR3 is CASSSLAGGTNEQFF. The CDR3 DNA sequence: TGTGCCAGCAGTTCACTAGCGGGGGGAACGAATGAGCAGTTCTTC.

CDR3 sequence: CASSLYIAGGASYNEQFF. The DNA of the CDR3 is TGTGCCAGCAGCTTGTATATAGCGGGGGGCGCCTCCTACAATGAGCAGTTCTTC. V is TRBV5-4 and J is TRBJ2-1; TRBD2 matches at 10 bases. The CDR3 has 18 amino acids. The trim removed 1 base at V and 0 bases at J, leaving 7 bases unmatched. CDR1 is SGHNT, CDR2 YYREEE, per germline (reference sequence).

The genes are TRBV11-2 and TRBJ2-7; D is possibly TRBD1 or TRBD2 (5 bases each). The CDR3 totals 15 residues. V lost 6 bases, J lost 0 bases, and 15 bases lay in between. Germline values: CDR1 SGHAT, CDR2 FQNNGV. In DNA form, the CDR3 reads TGTGCCAGCAGGATCCCGGGACGGAGCTCCTACGAGCAGTACTTC. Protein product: CASRIPGRSSYEQYF.

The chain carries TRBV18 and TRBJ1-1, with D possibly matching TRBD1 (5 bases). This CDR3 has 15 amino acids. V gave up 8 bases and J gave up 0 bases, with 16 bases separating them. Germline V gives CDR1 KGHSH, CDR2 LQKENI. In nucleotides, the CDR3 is TGTGCCAGCCAAACCCAGAGGGGCCTGAACACTGAAGCTTTCTTT. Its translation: CASQTQRGLNTEAFF.

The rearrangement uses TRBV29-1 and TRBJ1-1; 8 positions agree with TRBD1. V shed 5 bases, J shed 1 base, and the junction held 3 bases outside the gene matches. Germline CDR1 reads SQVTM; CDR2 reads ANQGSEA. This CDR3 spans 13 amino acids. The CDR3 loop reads CSVTRGQNTEAFF. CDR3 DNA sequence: TGCAGCGTTACCAGGGGGCAGAACACTGAAGCTTTCTTT.

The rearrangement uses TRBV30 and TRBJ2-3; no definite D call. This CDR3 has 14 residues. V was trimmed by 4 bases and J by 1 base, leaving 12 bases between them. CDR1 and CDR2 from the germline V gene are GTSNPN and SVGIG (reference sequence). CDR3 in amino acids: CAWNGPGRTDTQYF. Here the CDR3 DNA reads TGTGCCTGGAACGGGCCGGGTCGCACAGATACGCAGTATTTT.

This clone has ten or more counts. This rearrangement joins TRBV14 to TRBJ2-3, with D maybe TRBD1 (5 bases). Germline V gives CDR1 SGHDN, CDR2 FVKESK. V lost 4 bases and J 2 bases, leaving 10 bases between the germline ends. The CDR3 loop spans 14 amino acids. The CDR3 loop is CASSLRGHTDTQYF. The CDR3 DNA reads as TGTGCCAGCAGCCTTCGTGGACACACAGATACGCAGTATTTT.

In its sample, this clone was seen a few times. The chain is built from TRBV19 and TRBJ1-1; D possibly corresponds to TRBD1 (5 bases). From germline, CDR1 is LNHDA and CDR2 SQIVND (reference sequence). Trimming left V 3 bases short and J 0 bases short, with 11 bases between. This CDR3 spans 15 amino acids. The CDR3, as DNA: TGTGCCAGTAGTATTGTCGGGGCCATGAACACTGAAGCTTTCTTT. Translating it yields CASSIVGAMNTEAFF.

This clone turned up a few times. The CDR3: CSMSGAANTEAFF. Here the CDR3 DNA reads TGCAGCATGTCCGGGGCCGCGAACACTGAAGCTTTCTTT. The rearrangement links TRBV29-1 to TRBJ1-1, with a possible D match to TRBD1 (5 bases). Germline V gives CDR1 SQVTM, CDR2 ANQGSEA. V gave up 8 bases and J gave up 1 base, with 14 bases separating them. CDR3 size: 13 residues.

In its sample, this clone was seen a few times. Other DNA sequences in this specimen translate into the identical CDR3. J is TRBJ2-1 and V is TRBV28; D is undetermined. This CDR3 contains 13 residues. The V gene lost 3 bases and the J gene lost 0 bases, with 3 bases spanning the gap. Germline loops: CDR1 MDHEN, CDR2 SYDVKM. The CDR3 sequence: CASSLSSYNEQFF. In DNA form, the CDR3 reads TGTGCCAGCAGTTTGAGCTCCTACAATGAGCAGTTCTTC.